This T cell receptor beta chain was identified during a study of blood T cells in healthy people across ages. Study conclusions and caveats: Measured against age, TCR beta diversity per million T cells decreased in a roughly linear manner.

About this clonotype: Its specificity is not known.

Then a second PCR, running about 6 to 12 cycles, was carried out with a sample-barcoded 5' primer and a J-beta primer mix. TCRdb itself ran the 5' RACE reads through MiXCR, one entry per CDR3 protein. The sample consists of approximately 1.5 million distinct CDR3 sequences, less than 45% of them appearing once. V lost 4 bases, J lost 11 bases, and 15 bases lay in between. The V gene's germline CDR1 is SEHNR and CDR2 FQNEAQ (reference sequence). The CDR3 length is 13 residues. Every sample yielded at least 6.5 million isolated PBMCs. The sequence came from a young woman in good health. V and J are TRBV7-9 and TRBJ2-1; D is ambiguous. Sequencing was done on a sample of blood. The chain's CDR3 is CASSSTSADKQFF. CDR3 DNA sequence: TGTGCCAGCAGCTCCACGTCGGCGGATAAGCAGTTCTTC.